This TCR beta chain is from a study of blood T cell repertoires in COVID-19 (dated by TCRdb to the early 2020s). In terms of the full investigation: Samples covering the acute and convalescent phases of COVID-19 were provided by collaborators in the United States, Italy and Spain. Where HLA class I and class II types were available, the types were taken from metadata supplied by the sample provider, not from assay-based typing. A de-identified subject ID, COVID-19 status, age in years and sex were almost always included in the sample metadata. The repertoires were released in a freely available public database meant as a resource for research on the immune response to SARS-CoV-2. Samples were obtained from the ongoing ImmuneRACE study (first 160 participants) and from over 1,000 subjects provided by 6 global collaborators. The prospective study material was composed of cDNA or gDNA derived from T cells, B-cell-depleted T cells, or PBMCs. Deeply sampled blood TCRbeta repertoires from subjects exposed to, actively infected with, or recovered from COVID-19 were included in the dataset.

TCRbeta CDR3 regions were amplified from genomic DNA using the immunoSEQ Assay, a bias-controlled multiplex PCR. The authors' pipeline ran thus. Within the assay, amplification of reference gene primers was used to estimate how many nucleated cells each sample contained. To quantify the absolute abundance of each unique TCRbeta CDR3 rearrangement, sequence reads were collapsed and filtered. For each sample, productive Simpson clonality was calculated as the square root of Simpson's diversity index across productive rearrangements. TCRdb stores this immuneACCESS table with in-frame sequences only. Part of the clones is absent; in the studies checked, under half of the shortfall reflects unresolved V genes, and no reason is known for the rest. From that table come the V and J calls and clone size; the DNA was used to work out D and trimming. The sample includes 180,000 or so clones, with 80% to 90% observed a single time. About a tenth of the sample is taken by the ten largest.

Collaborating institutions collected whole blood in K2EDTA tubes following their own protocols. Collaborator samples were shipped for TCRbeta analysis as frozen whole blood, isolated PBMCs, or DNA extracted from either sample type. Trimming removed 7 bases from V and 5 bases from J, leaving 20 bases between the germline ends. Looking up the germline V gene (reference sequence) yields CDR1 LNHDA and CDR2 SQIVND. Measured from the cysteine to the phenylalanine, the CDR3 is 15 residues long. Solely the CDR3 DNA is kept, with 45 bases framed from the first base. Regarding this clone: Its antigen specificity is not known. No quality values exist for individual bases; no much larger clone is one base distant.

The full study reports these points: The amount of clinical and demographic metadata varied by source and participant and was provided uncurated.

Specimen: peripheral blood. Here the chain combines TRBV19 and TRBJ1-1; tentative D gene TRBD1, with 6 bases matching. This sequence originates from a human donor with active or convalescent COVID-19. The donor label of this sample is uncertain. The nucleotide sequence reads TGTGCCAGTAATGATCTTGGGGGGGGGCAGACTGAAGCTTTCTTT. Its amino acids are CASNDLGGGQTEAFF.